One and the same sample provided the 20 T cell receptor beta chains below, sequenced in a study of identical twins. Each CDR3 protein is one row after TCRdb ran MiXCR on the 5' RACE reads. This sample carries about 210,000 distinct CDR3 sequences, less than 9.5% of them seen once, and the ten largest clones take 4% to 6%. The sample taken for sequencing was memory (CD45RO+) T cells sorted from blood. The receptors were gathered from a woman between 18 and 30 years old in good health.

With regard to this clonotype: A read error is possible here, since a much larger clone lies one base away. This chain uses TRBV20-1 with TRBJ2-3; possible D gene TRBD2, 5 bases. The CDR3 has 14 residues. Germline assignment: CDR1 DFQATT and CDR2 SNEGSKA (reference sequence). The V gene lost 7 bases and the J gene lost 4 bases, with 18 bases spanning the gap. The CDR3 DNA sequence: TGCAGTGGGGAGCGACTGCTTAGCTCAGATACGCAGTATTTT. As protein: CSGERLLSSDTQYF.

V usage is TRBV4-3 and J usage is TRBJ2-7; D gene unclear. The CDR3 spans 16 residues. Trimming removed 0 bases at V and 0 bases at J, with 12 bases between. In germline, CDR1 is LGHNA, CDR2 YSLEER. CDR3: CASSQDSTSVSYEQYF. In DNA form, the CDR3 reads TGCGCCAGCAGCCAAGATTCCACATCCGTCTCCTACGAGCAGTACTTC.

The sample holds a few counts of this clonotype. The chain carries TRBV28 and TRBJ2-5; no definite D call. The CDR3 runs to 14 residues. Trimming pared 7 bases from V and 3 bases from J, leaving 15 bases between. Germline CDR1 is MDHEN and CDR2 is SYDVKM. DNA of the CDR3: TGTGCCAGCAAAGCACGTGGAGCGAAAGAGACCCAGTACTTC. Protein: CASKARGAKETQYF.

The rearrangement links TRBV7-2 to TRBJ1-1; D unresolved. V shed 6 bases and J shed 4 bases, with 12 bases lying between them. This CDR3 region has 13 residues. The germline V gene has CDR1 SGHTA and CDR2 FQGNSA. CDR3 residues: CASSQNWGTEAFF. DNA for the CDR3: TGTGCCAGCAGTCAAAATTGGGGCACTGAAGCTTTCTTT.

This clonotype was found many times. Here the CDR3 reads CASWDGPSYEQYF. The CDR3 DNA sequence: TGTGCCAGCTGGGACGGACCGTCTTACGAGCAGTACTTC. The rearrangement links TRBV27 to TRBJ2-7, with D perhaps matching TRBD1 or TRBD2 (5 bases each). CDR3 length: 13 amino acids. Germline V gene data show CDR1 as MNHEY and CDR2 as SMNVEV (reference sequence). The germline V and J ends were trimmed by 8 bases and 4 bases, with 15 bases remaining between them.

This clonotype was recorded a few times. The V call is TRBV27, the J call TRBJ2-1; the D gene is possibly TRBD1 (5 bases). This CDR3 is built from 15 residues. The germline gives CDR1 MNHEY, CDR2 SMNVEV (reference sequence). The V and J ends lost 6 bases and 4 bases respectively, with 16 bases between them. The CDR3 region has the DNA TGTGCCAGCAGCCTACCTAGGGGTTCTTACAATGAGCAGTTCTTC. Residues: CASSLPRGSYNEQFF.

Here the CDR3 reads CSARDTTSMNLDYNEQFF. CDR3 sequence (DNA): TGCAGTGCTAGAGACACCACGAGTATGAATCTGGATTACAATGAGCAGTTCTTC. This rearrangement joins TRBV20-1 to TRBJ2-1; D gene uncertain. V was cut by 0 bases and J by 4 bases, with 22 bases left in between. CDR3 size: 18 residues. In germline, CDR1 is DFQATT, CDR2 SNEGSKA (reference sequence).

Only a few counts were recorded for this clonotype. The chain carries TRBV7-9 and TRBJ2-5; D is perhaps TRBD2 (6 bases). Germline CDR1 and CDR2: SEHNR and FQNEAQ (reference sequence). The CDR3 is made up of 15 amino acids. The V end was cut by 2 bases, the J end by 9 bases, with 19 bases between. CDR3 DNA: TGTGCCAGCAGCTTACCCCGGACTACTGAAAGGGCCCAGTACTTC. Protein sequence: CASSLPRTTERAQYF.

The chain is built from TRBV7-9 and TRBJ1-1; D remains ambiguous. Germline V gene data show CDR1 as SEHNR and CDR2 as FQNEAQ (reference sequence). The CDR3 contains 13 residues. V lost 1 base and J 9 bases, leaving 12 bases between the germline ends. The CDR3, as DNA: TGTGCCAGCAGCTTAGTTAACACAGTAAAAGCTTTCTTT. Protein: CASSLVNTVKAFF.

The chain couples TRBV18 to TRBJ2-1; 8 bases align to TRBD2. The trim removed 6 bases at V and 0 bases at J, leaving 10 bases unmatched. CDR1 and CDR2 (germline): KGHSH, LQKENI. The CDR3 has 17 residues. DNA of the CDR3: TGTGCCAGCTCGGTGACACGGGGGGGAAGCTCCTACAATGAGCAGTTCTTC. It translates to CASSVTRGGSSYNEQFF.

The J gene is TRBJ2-1, the V gene TRBV20-1; D is uncertain. V shed 0 bases and J shed 5 bases, with 14 bases lying between them. CDR3 length: 15 amino acids. The germline V gene encodes CDR1 DFQATT and CDR2 SNEGSKA (reference sequence). The CDR3 DNA reads TGCAGTGCTAGAGATTGGCGCAGAAATGACAATGAGCAGTTCTTC. Its protein is CSARDWRRNDNEQFF.

The J gene is TRBJ1-3, the V gene TRBV7-2; D unresolved. The germline V and J ends were trimmed by 5 bases and 3 bases, with 8 bases remaining between them. Germline values: CDR1 SGHTA, CDR2 FQGNSA. This CDR3 contains 13 residues. The CDR3 coding sequence is TGTGCCAGCAGCCCCGACGGTGGAAACACCATATATTTT. Encoded protein: CASSPDGGNTIYF.

The CDR3 nucleotides are TGTGCCAGCAGCGATACGGGACTAGCGAAACACGAGCAGTACTTC. Its protein is CASSDTGLAKHEQYF. The chain recombines TRBV11-2 with TRBJ2-7, with 10 bases that match TRBD2. There are 15 residues in the CDR3. Germline loops: CDR1 SGHAT, CDR2 FQNNGV. V was pared by 5 bases and J by 5 bases, with 9 bases of the junction left unmatched.

The table lists this clonotype with a few counts. This chain links TRBV7-9 with TRBJ2-1; 11 positions match TRBD2. The CDR3 covers 16 residues. Germline loops: CDR1 SEHNR, CDR2 FQNEAQ (reference sequence). The ends lost 7 bases at V and 7 bases at J; junction bases unmatched: 12. The CDR3, as DNA: TGTGCCAGCACGGGTAGCGGGAGGGGGTACCGAAATGAGCAGTTCTTC. It codes for CASTGSGRGYRNEQFF. Filled out from reference TRBV7-9 and TRBJ2-1, the complete variable domain reads DTGVSQNPRHKITKRGQNVTFRCDPISEHNRLYWYRQTLGQGPEFLTYFQNEAQLEKSRLLSDRFSAERPKGSFSTLEIQRTEQGDSAMYLCASTGSGRGYRNEQFFGPGTRLTVL.

The table lists this clonotype with a few counts. The chain carries TRBV20-1 and TRBJ2-3, with 7 bases fitting TRBD2. The CDR3 is made up of 16 amino acids. Per the germline V gene, CDR1 is DFQATT and CDR2 is SNEGSKA (reference sequence). Unmatched junction bases numbered 10, after V lost 0 bases and J lost 4 bases. CDR3 in DNA: TGCAGTGCTAGAGATCTACCGGCGGGAGTCGCAGATACGCAGTATTTT. Translating gives CSARDLPAGVADTQYF.

This clonotype was detected ten times or more. The V and J genes are TRBV7-2 and TRBJ2-1; 10 bases are a match to TRBD2. Germline trimming cut 5 bases from V and 9 bases from J; bases unmatched to any gene: 7. Germline values: CDR1 SGHTA, CDR2 FQGNSA. This CDR3 is 14 amino acids long. CDR3 amino acids: CASSPRTSGTEQFF. As DNA, the CDR3 is TGTGCCAGCAGCCCACGGACTAGCGGCACTGAGCAGTTCTTC.

The chain couples TRBV7-8 to TRBJ1-6; maybe TRBD1 (6 bases). CDR3 size: 16 residues. Germline loops: CDR1 SGHVS, CDR2 FQNEAQ. Deletions cut 5 bases from V and 8 bases from J, with 19 bases between. CDR3 sequence (DNA): TGTGCCAGCAGCCTTCGCCTCAGGGGAGACGATTCACCCCTCCACTTT. Its translation: CASSLRLRGDDSPLHF. Using reference TRBV7-8 and TRBJ1-6 for the parts outside the CDR3, the full variable domain is GAGVSQSPRYKVAKRGQDVALRCDPISGHVSLFWYQQALGQGPEFLTYFQNEAQLDKSGLPSDRFFAERPEGSVSTLKIQRTQQEDSAVYLCASSLRLRGDDSPLHFGNGTRLTVT.

This clonotype was seen a few times. The chain links TRBV7-8 to TRBJ2-1; possible D gene TRBD2, 6 bases. Germline V gives CDR1 SGHVS, CDR2 FQNEAQ. CDR3 size: 15 residues. With 5 bases removed from V and 1 base from J, the gap between germline ends came to 12 bases. CDR3 in DNA: TGTGCCAGCAGCGCAGGGCGGGGATCCTACAATGAGCAGTTCTTC. This encodes CASSAGRGSYNEQFF. The whole variable domain, filled in from reference TRBV7-8 and TRBJ2-1, reads GAGVSQSPRYKVAKRGQDVALRCDPISGHVSLFWYQQALGQGPEFLTYFQNEAQLDKSGLPSDRFFAERPEGSVSTLKIQRTQQEDSAVYLCASSAGRGSYNEQFFGPGTRLTVL.

This clonotype showed up just a few times. This chain uses TRBV12-3 or TRBV12-4 with TRBJ1-1; weak D call: TRBD1 (5 bases). CDR3 size: 12 residues. Trimming shortened V by 0 bases and J by 9 bases, and 8 bases separated the two germline ends. As DNA, the CDR3 is TGTGCCAGCAGTTTAGCGAAGGGGAAAGCTTTCTTT. It translates to CASSLAKGKAFF.

CDR3 in amino acids: CASTYTGSRADTQYF. CDR3 DNA sequence: TGTGCCAGCACCTATACCGGGAGTAGGGCAGATACGCAGTATTTT. The V and J genes are TRBV6-4 and TRBJ2-3; tentative D call: TRBD2 (6 bases). This CDR3 has 15 amino acids. Trimming left V 7 bases short and J 4 bases short, with 18 bases between. In germline, CDR1 is MRHNA, CDR2 SNTAGT.